This T cell receptor beta chain was captured in a study of blood T cell repertoires in COVID-19. Study background: Sites across the United States, Italy and Spain contributed samples from acute and convalescent COVID-19. The analysed material was cDNA or gDNA that came from T cells, B-cell-depleted T cells, or PBMCs.

Libraries were prepared by immunoSEQ multiplex PCR; TCRdb keeps only in-frame clonotypes and omits some of them. The sample carries approximately 99,000 clones, roughly four fifths recorded once. The CDR3 extends over 14 amino acids. Germline V gives CDR1 WNHNN, CDR2 SYGVQD (reference sequence). V was trimmed by 8 bases and J by 6 bases, leaving 16 bases between them. The sequenced sample was peripheral blood. This TCR was recovered from a woman between 65 and 79 years old with acute or convalescent COVID-19. V and J are TRBV10-1 and TRBJ2-2; D may be TRBD2 (6 bases). In nucleotides, the CDR3 is TGCGCCAGCCCGGGGACTTGTGGCCCCGGGGAGCTGTTTTTT. It translates to CASPGTCGPGELFF.